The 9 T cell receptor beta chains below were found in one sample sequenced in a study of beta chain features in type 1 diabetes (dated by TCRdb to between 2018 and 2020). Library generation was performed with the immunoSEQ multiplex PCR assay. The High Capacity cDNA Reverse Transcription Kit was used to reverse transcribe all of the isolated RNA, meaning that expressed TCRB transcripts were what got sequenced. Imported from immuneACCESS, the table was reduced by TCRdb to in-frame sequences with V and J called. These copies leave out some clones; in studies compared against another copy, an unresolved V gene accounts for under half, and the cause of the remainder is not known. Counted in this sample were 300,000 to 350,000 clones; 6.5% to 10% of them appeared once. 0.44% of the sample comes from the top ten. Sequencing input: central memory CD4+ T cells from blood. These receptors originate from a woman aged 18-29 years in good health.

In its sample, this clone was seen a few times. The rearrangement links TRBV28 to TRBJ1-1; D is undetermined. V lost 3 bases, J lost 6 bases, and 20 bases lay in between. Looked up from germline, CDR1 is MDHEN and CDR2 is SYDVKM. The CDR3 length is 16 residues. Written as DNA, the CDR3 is TGTGCCAGCAGTTTCGCCTCGCGCAGCACCGTTGCTGAAGCTTTCTTT. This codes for CASSFASRSTVAEAFF.

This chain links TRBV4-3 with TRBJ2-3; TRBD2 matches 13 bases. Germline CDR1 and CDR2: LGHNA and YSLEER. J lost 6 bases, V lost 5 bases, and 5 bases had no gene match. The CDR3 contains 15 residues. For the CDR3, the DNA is TGCGCCAGCAGCACCGGACTAGCGGGAGCGGATACGCAGTATTTT. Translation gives CASSTGLAGADTQYF.

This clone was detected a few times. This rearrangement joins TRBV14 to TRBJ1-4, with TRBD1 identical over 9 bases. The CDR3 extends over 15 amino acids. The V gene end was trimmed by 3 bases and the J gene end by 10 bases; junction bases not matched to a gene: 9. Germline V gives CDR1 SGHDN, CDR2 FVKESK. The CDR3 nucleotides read TGTGCCAGCAGCCATTTAGGGACAGGGAGTGGAAAACTGTTTTTT. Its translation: CASSHLGTGSGKLFF.

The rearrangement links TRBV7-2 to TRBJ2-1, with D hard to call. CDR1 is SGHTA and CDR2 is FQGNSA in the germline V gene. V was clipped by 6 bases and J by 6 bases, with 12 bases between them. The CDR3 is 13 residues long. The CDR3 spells CASSEALGNEQFF. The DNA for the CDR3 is TGTGCCAGCAGTGAAGCCTTGGGCAATGAGCAGTTCTTC. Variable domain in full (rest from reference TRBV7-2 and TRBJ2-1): GAGVSQSPSNKVTEKGKDVELRCDPISGHTALYWYRQSLGQGLEFLIYFQGNSAPDKSGLPSDRFSAERTGGSVSTLTIQRTQQEDSAVYLCASSEALGNEQFFGPGTRLTVL.

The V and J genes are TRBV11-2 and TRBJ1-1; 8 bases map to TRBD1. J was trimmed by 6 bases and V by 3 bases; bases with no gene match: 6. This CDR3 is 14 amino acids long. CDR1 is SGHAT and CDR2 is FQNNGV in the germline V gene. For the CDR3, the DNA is TGTGCCAGCAGCTTGACAGGGGTTGGTTCTGAAGCTTTCTTT. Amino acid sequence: CASSLTGVGSEAFF.

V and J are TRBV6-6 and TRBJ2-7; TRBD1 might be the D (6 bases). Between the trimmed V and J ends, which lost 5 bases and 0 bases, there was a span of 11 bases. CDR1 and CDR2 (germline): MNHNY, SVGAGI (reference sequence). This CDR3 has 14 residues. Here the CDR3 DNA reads TGTGCCAGCAGTAAAACAGGGAACTCCTACGAGCAGTACTTC. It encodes CASSKTGNSYEQYF.

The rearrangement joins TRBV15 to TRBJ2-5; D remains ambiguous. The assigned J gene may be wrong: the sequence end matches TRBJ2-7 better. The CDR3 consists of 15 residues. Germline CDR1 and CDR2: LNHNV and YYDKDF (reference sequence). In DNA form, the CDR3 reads TGTGCCACCAGCAGATCTCTGACGTACGACTACGAGCAGTACTTC. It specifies CATSRSLTYDYEQYF.

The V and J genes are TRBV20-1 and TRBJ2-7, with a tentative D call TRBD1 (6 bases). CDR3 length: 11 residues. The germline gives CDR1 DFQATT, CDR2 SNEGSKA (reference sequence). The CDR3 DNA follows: TGCAGCACATTAGGGGGTTACGAGCAGTACTTC. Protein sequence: CSTLGGYEQYF.

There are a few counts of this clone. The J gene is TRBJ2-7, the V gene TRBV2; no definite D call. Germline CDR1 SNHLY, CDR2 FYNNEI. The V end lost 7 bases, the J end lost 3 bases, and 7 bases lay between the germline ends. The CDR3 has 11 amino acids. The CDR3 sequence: CASKGNYEQYF. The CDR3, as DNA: TGTGCCAGCAAAGGAAACTACGAGCAGTACTTC.